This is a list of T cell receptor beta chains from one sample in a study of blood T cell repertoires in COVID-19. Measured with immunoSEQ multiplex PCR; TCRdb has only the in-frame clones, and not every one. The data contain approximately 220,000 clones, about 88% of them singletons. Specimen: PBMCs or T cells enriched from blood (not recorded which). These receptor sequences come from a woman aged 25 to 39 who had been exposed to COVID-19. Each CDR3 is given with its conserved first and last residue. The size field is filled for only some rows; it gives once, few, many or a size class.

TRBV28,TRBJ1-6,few,CASSGSSRSDSPLHF
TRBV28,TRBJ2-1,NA,CASRPSGGPPSYNEQFF
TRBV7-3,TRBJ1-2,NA,CASSPSGILRGYTF
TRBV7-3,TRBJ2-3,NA,CASSDPPGDTQYF
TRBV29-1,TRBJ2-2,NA,CSVPGLAGSLNTGELFF
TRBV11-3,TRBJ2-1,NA,CASSLALAGGDEQFF
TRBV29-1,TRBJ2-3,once,CSVVFSGTSGWSTDTQYF
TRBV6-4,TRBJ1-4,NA,CANNRGEKLFF
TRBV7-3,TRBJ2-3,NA,CASSFGPDRRNPRSDTQYF
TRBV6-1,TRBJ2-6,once,CASSERGRTLSGANVLTF
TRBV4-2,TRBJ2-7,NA,CASSQSPGQDYEQYF
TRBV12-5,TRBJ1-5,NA,CASGFGSAGNQPQHF
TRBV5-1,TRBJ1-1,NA,CASSRTGITEAFF
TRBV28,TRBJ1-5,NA,CASKRGIEPQHF
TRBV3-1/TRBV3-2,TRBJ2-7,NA,CASSLREEQYF
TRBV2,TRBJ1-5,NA,CASSPEQGVQPQHF
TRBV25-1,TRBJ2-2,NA,CASEQGVDTGELFF
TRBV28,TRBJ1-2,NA,CASERVGGGNYGYTF
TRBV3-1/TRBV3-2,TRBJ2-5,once,CASSPRTGQETQYF
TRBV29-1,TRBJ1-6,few,CSVQGGSGNSPLHF
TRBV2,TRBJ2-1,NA,CASMPGGYNEQFF
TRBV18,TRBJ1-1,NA,CASLSTGAGEAFF
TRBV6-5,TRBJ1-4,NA,CASSYSLGGANEKLFF
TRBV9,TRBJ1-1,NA,CASSSGRGMNTEAFF
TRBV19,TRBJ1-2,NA,CASSRGGYNYGYTF
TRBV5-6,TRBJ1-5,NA,CASSLGEQPQHF
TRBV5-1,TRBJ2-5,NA,CASSFLLADQETQYF
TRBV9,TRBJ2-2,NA,CASSAPQGAAGELFF
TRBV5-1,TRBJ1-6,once,CASSSRDRGGSPLHF
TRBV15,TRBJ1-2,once,CATSGYRRADYGYTF
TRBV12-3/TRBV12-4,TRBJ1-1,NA,CASRTIPAAEAFF
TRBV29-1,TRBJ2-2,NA,CSVTSGYTGELFF
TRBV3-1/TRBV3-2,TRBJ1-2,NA,CASSQDLHYNNYGYTF
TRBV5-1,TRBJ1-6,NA,CASSLSGNTYNSPLHF
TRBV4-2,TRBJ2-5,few,CASSQNGLAGAQETQYF
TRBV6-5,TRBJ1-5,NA,CASTRDSELYQPQHF
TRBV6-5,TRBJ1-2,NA,CASSYSKNSLVGYTF
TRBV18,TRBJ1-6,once,CASSLTSQALGNSPLHF
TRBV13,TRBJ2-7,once,CASSPSRGYEQYF
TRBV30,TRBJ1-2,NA,CAWSEGLGGYGYTF
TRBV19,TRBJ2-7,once,CASSIGPRGDYEQYF
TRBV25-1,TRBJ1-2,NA,CASSSETGFGYTF